These T cell receptor beta chains were read from a single sample in a study of human T cells and chemical hapten exposure. TCRdb re-analysed the RACE reads in MiXCR, keeping a single row per CDR3 protein. The sample consists of nearly 80,000 distinct CDR3 sequences, around a tenth of them appearing once. Material: whole blood, obtained in connection with sensitization to the hapten diphenylcyclopropenone (DPC). All receptors come from a woman aged 45-60 years with alopecia areata. Some clones in this sample may be carry-over from other donors' samples. The CDR3 runs from the conserved cysteine through the conserved F or W.

j_call	v_call	cdr3_aa
TRBJ2-7	TRBV12-3/TRBV12-4	CASSLLGYEQYF
TRBJ2-1	TRBV5-1	CASSQGLVIYNEQFF
TRBJ2-2	TRBV29-1	CSVGVAGELFF
TRBJ2-2	TRBV29-1	CSGGDGELFF
TRBJ2-1	TRBV18	CASSPGTSPANEQFF
TRBJ2-7	TRBV12-3/TRBV12-4	CASSSTSGSYEQYF
TRBJ2-5	TRBV23-1	CASSQAGTRQETQYF
TRBJ2-2	TRBV12-3/TRBV12-4	CASSLAGGLGGELFF
TRBJ1-1	TRBV10-3	CAITQKPNTEAFF
TRBJ2-5	TRBV14	CASSQGSFRPGIQETQYF
TRBJ1-1	TRBV5-4	CASSLPGPGNTEAFF
TRBJ2-1	TRBV2	CASRPGTVFSSGKSNEQFF
TRBJ2-7	TRBV4-3	CASSQEDRRNYEQYF
TRBJ2-7	TRBV28	CASSLYQSRLAEPKYEQYF
TRBJ2-3	TRBV5-1	CASSLSSGGASNTQYF
TRBJ2-2	TRBV27	CASSLPQTPNTGELFF
TRBJ1-2	TRBV28	CASSFPSGTGYGYTF
TRBJ1-5	TRBV5-1	CASSLAPTGDSNQPQHF
TRBJ2-3	TRBV10-1	CASSARDPDTQYF
TRBJ2-1	TRBV7-2	CASSSSPQYKNEQFF
TRBJ1-3	TRBV7-2	CASSPAGPLSGNTIYF
TRBJ1-2	TRBV6-5	CASSYRKYYGYTF
TRBJ1-3	TRBV7-6	CASSLYDSQSSGNTIYF
TRBJ1-5	TRBV18	CASSPAGSLFDQPQHF
TRBJ2-1	TRBV18	CASSPRSGQGPYNEQFF
TRBJ2-1	TRBV27	CASSLSSALPFNEQFF
TRBJ2-7	TRBV20-1	CSPKVQNTYEQYF
TRBJ2-5	TRBV4-1	CASSQDGGGVETQYF
TRBJ2-3	TRBV5-8	CAARGMGTDTQYF
TRBJ1-5	TRBV7-2	CASSLAGRSNQPQHF
TRBJ2-7	TRBV20-1	CSASLKGGREQYF
TRBJ1-5	TRBV12-3/TRBV12-4	CASSPRDRHQPQHF
TRBJ2-2	TRBV29-1	CSVDPSGTANTGELFF
TRBJ1-3	TRBV28	CASSLLTPTGGGGNTIYF
TRBJ1-1	TRBV18	CASSPAGTEAFF
TRBJ2-3	TRBV6-1	CASSGRGTSTDTQYF
TRBJ1-1	TRBV7-9	CASTSQGVGTEAFF
TRBJ2-7	TRBV7-2	CASSLGGTGNYEQYF
TRBJ2-1	TRBV11-2	CTSSSSPDLGQFF
TRBJ1-3	TRBV19	CASSIDHRRVGGNTIYF
TRBJ2-1	TRBV10-1	CASSERGGREQVF
TRBJ2-3	TRBV7-2	CASSGSGASTDTQYF
TRBJ2-6	TRBV6-2/TRBV6-3	CASSRQGAVSGANVLTF
TRBJ2-3	TRBV10-2	CASSLGGPGPDTQYF
TRBJ1-5	TRBV20-1	CSALRTVDQPQHF
TRBJ2-5	TRBV11-3	CASSLRSGRAGETQYF
TRBJ1-5	TRBV12-3/TRBV12-4	CASSTGTGGSNQPQHF
TRBJ1-1	TRBV5-1	CASSSLSGSNTEAFF
TRBJ2-1	TRBV7-9	CASNAGTAAEQFF
TRBJ1-5	TRBV7-9	CASSPIDQPQHF
TRBJ1-4	TRBV12-3/TRBV12-4	CASSRQTTNEKLFF
TRBJ2-7	TRBV20-1	CSARVETPGVQYF
TRBJ2-7	TRBV10-3	CAISQGYEQYF
TRBJ2-2	TRBV7-9	CASSPPLGQGYTGELFF
TRBJ2-3	TRBV7-9	CASSFYGLAGVWGTDTQYF